This passage covers 25 T cell receptor beta chains from one sample sequenced in a study of cytomegalovirus exposure and HLA in healthy donors. Sequenced by immunoSEQ multiplex PCR; TCRdb stores in-frame clones only, minus some. The sample has around 140,000 clones, 75% to 90% seen once. Material for sequencing was PBMCs. The source of these receptors is a woman under 30 in good health and CMV-seronegative.

This rearrangement joins TRBV7-2 to TRBJ2-1; D ambiguous. Germline-derived CDR1 and CDR2 are SGHTA and FQGNSA. The length of the CDR3 is 12 residues. V gave up 1 base and J gave up 9 bases, with 7 bases separating them. The CDR3 protein is CASSLGLSEQFF. CDR3 DNA sequence: TGTGCCAGCAGCTTAGGTCTTTCTGAGCAGTTCTTC.

The chain links TRBV18 to TRBJ2-4; 10 bases fit TRBD1. The V gene end was trimmed by 4 bases and the J gene end by 3 bases; junction bases not matched to a gene: 6. The CDR3 length is 16 residues. Germline-derived CDR1 and CDR2 are KGHSH and LQKENI. Here the CDR3 reads CASSLDRGPNKNIQYF. The CDR3 coding sequence is TGTGCCAGCTCACTCGACAGGGGGCCGAACAAAAACATTCAGTACTTC.

The chain is built from TRBV5-4 and TRBJ2-5; the D gene is possibly TRBD2 (5 bases). Looked up from germline, CDR1 is SGHNT and CDR2 is YYREEE (reference sequence). The V end lost 4 bases, the J end lost 5 bases, and 12 bases lay between the germline ends. The CDR3 is made up of 13 amino acids. CDR3 sequence (DNA): TGTGCCAGCAGCCTGGGTGGGGAGGAGACCCAGTACTTC. This encodes CASSLGGEETQYF.

The chain is built from TRBV18 and TRBJ1-1; 8 bases align to TRBD1. The CDR3 contains 13 residues. After removal of 3 bases from V and 7 bases from J, the junction contained 4 bases not matched to a gene. In germline, CDR1 is KGHSH, CDR2 LQKENI. The CDR3 DNA sequence: TGTGCCAGCTCACCGGCAGGGGGCGGTGAAGCTTTCTTT. Its protein product is CASSPAGGGEAFF.

The count of this clone is one. Within the sample, other DNA sequences also encode this same CDR3. The chain employs TRBV5-4 and TRBJ2-5; 14 positions agree with TRBD2. The V and J ends lost 4 bases and 3 bases, in that order; junction bases with no gene match: 2. Germline V lookup: CDR1 SGHNT, CDR2 YYREEE (reference sequence). The CDR3 consists of 15 residues. The CDR3 coding sequence is TGTGCCAGCAGCCTGGGACTAGCGGGGGAAGAGACCCAGTACTTC. Residues: CASSLGLAGEETQYF.

The V and J genes are TRBV5-8 and TRBJ2-5; tentative D call: TRBD1 (6 bases). This CDR3 has 15 amino acids. CDR1 SGHTS and CDR2 YDEGEE come from the germline V gene. With 3 bases removed from V and 7 bases from J, the gap between germline ends came to 19 bases. CDR3 in amino acids: CASSSQGPRSGTQYF. In nucleotides, the CDR3 is TGTGCCAGCAGCTCCCAGGGGCCCAGGAGTGGGACCCAGTACTTC. The complete variable domain, with remaining parts taken from reference TRBV5-8 and TRBJ2-5, reads EAGVTQSPTHLIKTRGQQATLRCSPISGHTSVYWYQQALGLGLQFLLWYDEGEERNRGNFPPRFSGRQFPNYSSELNVNALELEDSALYLCASSSQGPRSGTQYFGPGTRLLVL.

The chain is built from TRBV27 and TRBJ2-2, with D possibly being TRBD1 (6 bases). Per the germline V gene, CDR1 is MNHEY and CDR2 is SMNVEV (reference sequence). Trimming stripped 6 bases from V and 1 base from J, with 12 bases between. The CDR3 length is 15 residues. The CDR3 loop reads CASRPNRVNTGELFF. The CDR3 DNA follows: TGTGCCAGCAGGCCCAACAGGGTGAACACCGGGGAGCTGTTTTTT.

The rearrangement joins TRBV4-1 to TRBJ1-2; no reliable D call. V was shortened by 1 base and J by 4 bases, with 13 bases between the two germline ends. The CDR3 is 15 amino acids. Germline CDR1 reads MGHRA; CDR2 reads YSYEKL. The CDR3 DNA reads as TGCGCCAGCAGCCAAGGTGGTTATTCCAGCTATGGCTACACCTTC. Amino acids: CASSQGGYSSYGYTF.

The chain couples TRBV18 to TRBJ2-7, with 12 bases identical to TRBD2. Unmatched junction bases numbered 16, after V lost 4 bases and J lost 9 bases. The CDR3 spans 17 residues. Germline V gene sequence: CDR1 KGHSH, CDR2 LQKENI. The CDR3 is CASSLFDQASGGAPQYF. The CDR3 nucleotides read TGTGCCAGCTCACTGTTCGATCAAGCTAGCGGGGGGGCCCCGCAGTACTTC.

This chain uses TRBV7-2 with TRBJ1-1, with D perhaps TRBD1 (5 bases). V was trimmed by 5 bases and J by 11 bases, leaving 18 bases between them. CDR3 length: 13 amino acids. Germline-derived CDR1 and CDR2 are SGHTA and FQGNSA. This CDR3 reads CASSPWPSAGAFF. Written as DNA, the CDR3 is TGTGCCAGCAGCCCATGGCCCTCCGCAGGGGCTTTCTTT.

The rearrangement joins TRBV18 to TRBJ2-1, with TRBD2 identical over 11 bases. The V and J ends lost 5 bases and 10 bases, in that order; junction bases with no gene match: 7. Per the germline V gene, CDR1 is KGHSH and CDR2 is LQKENI. The CDR3 spans 14 residues. CDR3 nucleotide sequence: TGTGCCAGCTCAAGACTAGCGGGGCAACAGGAGCAGTTCTTC. Its translation: CASSRLAGQQEQFF.

The chain uses TRBV10-2 and TRBJ2-7, with 7 bases aligning to TRBD1. J gave up 4 bases and V 6 bases, and 12 bases lay outside the gene matches. The CDR3 is 15 residues long. Germline CDR1 reads WSHSY; CDR2 reads SAAADI. The CDR3 spells CASRFSPGQHYEQYF. CDR3 in DNA: TGCGCCAGCAGATTTTCGCCGGGACAGCATTACGAGCAGTACTTC.

The gene calls are TRBV4-1 and TRBJ1-2, with 7 bases identical to TRBD1. J was trimmed by 0 bases and V by 0 bases; bases with no gene match: 7. CDR3 length: 17 amino acids. Germline assignment: CDR1 MGHRA and CDR2 YSYEKL. The CDR3, as DNA: TGCGCCAGCAGCCAAGACGCCACAGGGGAGGCTAACTATGGCTACACCTTC. Amino acid sequence: CASSQDATGEANYGYTF.

The chain has TRBV15 and TRBJ1-2, with TRBD1 matching 7 bases. Germline CDR1 is LNHNV and CDR2 is YYDKDF (reference sequence). The CDR3 has 16 amino acids. Germline trimming cut 5 bases from V and 1 base from J; bases unmatched to any gene: 10. The CDR3 loop is CATSSRTGTVNYGYTF. For the CDR3, the DNA is TGTGCCACCAGCTCCCGGACCGGGACAGTTAACTATGGCTACACCTTC.

This clone was counted only a few times. Within the sample, other DNA sequences also encode this same CDR3. The rearrangement uses TRBV29-1 and TRBJ1-2, with 11 bases lining up with TRBD1. Germline values: CDR1 SQVTM, CDR2 ANQGSEA. With 3 bases clipped from V and 7 bases from J, the junction kept 1 base outside the gene matches. CDR3 length: 12 residues. This chain's CDR3 is CSVEGQGGGYTF. The CDR3 nucleotides are TGCAGCGTTGAGGGACAGGGGGGTGGCTACACCTTC.

The rearrangement joins TRBV6-1 to TRBJ2-1; D uncertain. CDR1 and CDR2 from the germline V gene are MNHNS and SASEGT. The CDR3 runs to 15 residues. Between the trimmed V and J ends, which lost 3 bases and 0 bases, there was a span of 9 bases. The CDR3 protein is CASSEYVLSYNEQFF. The CDR3 DNA is TGTGCCAGCAGTGAGTATGTACTCTCCTACAATGAGCAGTTCTTC.

V usage is TRBV5-1 and J usage is TRBJ1-2, with no clear D. V gave up 1 base and J gave up 4 bases, with 14 bases separating them. Germline CDR1 SGHRS, CDR2 YFSETQ. The CDR3 length is 15 residues. The CDR3 nucleotides are TGCGCCAGCAGCTTGAGTGACACCCTCGTCTATGGCTACACCTTC. It is translated as CASSLSDTLVYGYTF.

V gene TRBV5-1 combines with J gene TRBJ2-7; possible D gene TRBD2, 5 bases. V was trimmed by 4 bases and J by 3 bases, leaving 11 bases between them. Germline V CDR1 and CDR2: SGHRS, YFSETQ. This CDR3 comprises 13 residues. The CDR3 DNA follows: TGCGCCAGCAGCGGTAGAGAGGGCTACGAGCAGTACTTC. The encoded protein is CASSGREGYEQYF.

This chain joins TRBV15 and TRBJ1-2; 7 bases align to TRBD1. The germline CDR1 and CDR2 sequences are LNHNV and YYDKDF (reference sequence). After removal of 3 bases from V and 8 bases from J, the junction contained 6 bases not matched to a gene. This CDR3 region has 13 residues. CDR3 loop: CATSSPQGYGYTF. In DNA, the CDR3 is TGTGCCACCAGCAGCCCACAGGGGTACGGCTACACCTTC.

V is TRBV5-4 and J is TRBJ1-6; TRBD1 matches at 9 bases. The CDR3 contains 19 residues. V shed 0 bases, J shed 9 bases, and the junction held 16 bases outside the gene matches. Per germline, CDR1 SGHNT and CDR2 YYREEE (reference sequence). CDR3 bases: TGTGCCAGCAGCTTGGCCGGGCGACAGGGGGGAATCGGGGGTTCACCCCTCCACTTT. As protein: CASSLAGRQGGIGGSPLHF.

The chain uses TRBV9 and TRBJ2-7, with TRBD1 matching over 7 bases. Looked up from germline, CDR1 is SGDLS and CDR2 is YYNGEE. The CDR3 totals 14 residues. After removal of 5 bases from V and 5 bases from J, the junction contained 10 bases not matched to a gene. The CDR3 bases are TGTGCCAGCAGTGCGAGGCAGGGGGTCGACGAGCAGTACTTC. Its translation: CASSARQGVDEQYF.

The J gene is TRBJ2-1, the V gene TRBV7-2; D may be TRBD1 (6 bases). The germline V gene has CDR1 SGHTA and CDR2 FQGNSA. The length of the CDR3 is 13 residues. Trimming left V 5 bases short and J 6 bases short, with 11 bases between. DNA of the CDR3: TGTGCCAGCAGCCGCGGACAGTTCAATGAGCAGTTCTTC. Its protein product is CASSRGQFNEQFF.

The chain has TRBV14 and TRBJ2-1; no firm D call. In germline, CDR1 is SGHDN, CDR2 FVKESK. The CDR3 contains 13 residues. Trimming removed 4 bases at V and 5 bases at J, with 9 bases between. CDR3 sequence: CASSRSQNNEQFF. The CDR3, as DNA: TGTGCCAGCAGCCGATCACAAAACAATGAGCAGTTCTTC.

The chain couples TRBV7-9 to TRBJ1-1; tentative D call: TRBD1 (5 bases). The CDR3 contains 18 residues. The germline V gene encodes CDR1 SEHNR and CDR2 FQNEAQ (reference sequence). With 4 bases removed from V and 3 bases from J, the gap between germline ends came to 24 bases. CDR3 sequence: CASSSSLWGSSWDTEAFF. Written as DNA, the CDR3 is TGTGCCAGCAGCTCATCTCTTTGGGGCAGTAGTTGGGACACTGAAGCTTTCTTT.

The chain employs TRBV14 and TRBJ2-2, with 11 bases matching TRBD2. The CDR3 runs to 17 residues. J was trimmed by 0 bases and V by 3 bases; bases with no gene match: 3. CDR1 and CDR2 from the germline V gene are SGHDN and FVKESK. In nucleotides, the CDR3 is TGTGCCAGCAGCCAGTTAGCGGGGGGGACGAACACCGGGGAGCTGTTTTTT. The encoded protein is CASSQLAGGTNTGELFF.